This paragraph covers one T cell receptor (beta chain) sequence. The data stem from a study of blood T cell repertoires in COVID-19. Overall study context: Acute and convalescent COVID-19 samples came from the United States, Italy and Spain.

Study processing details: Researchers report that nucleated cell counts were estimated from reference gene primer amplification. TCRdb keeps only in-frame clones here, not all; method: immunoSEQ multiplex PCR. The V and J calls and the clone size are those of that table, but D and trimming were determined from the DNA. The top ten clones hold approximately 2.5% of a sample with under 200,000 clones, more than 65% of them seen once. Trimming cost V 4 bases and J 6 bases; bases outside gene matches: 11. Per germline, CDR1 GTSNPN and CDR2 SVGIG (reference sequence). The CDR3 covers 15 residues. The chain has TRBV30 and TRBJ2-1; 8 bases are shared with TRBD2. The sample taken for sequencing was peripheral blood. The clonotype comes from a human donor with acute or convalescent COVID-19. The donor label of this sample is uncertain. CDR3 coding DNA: TGTGCCTGGACTAGGGTAGCAGCGGGAGTCAATGAGCAGTTCTTC. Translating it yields CAWTRVAAGVNEQFF.